Here is one TCR beta chain with its context. The data were taken from a study of OX40 agonist ivuxolimab in advanced cancers. Study background: Ivuxolimab is an agonistic anti-OX40 (CD134) antibody, and patients were treated with it. A mean age of roughly 60 years, range roughly 20 to 90, was recorded, and roughly 80% were male.

Profiling relied on immunoSEQ multiplex PCR, and the TCRdb table lists in-frame clones only, not all of them. The data contain roughly 80,000 clones, around 88% of them singletons. Germline V lookup: CDR1 SQVTM, CDR2 ANQGSEA. V lost 1 base to trimming and J lost 2 bases, with 9 bases between them. This CDR3 comprises 13 residues. With autoimmune disease history or systemic immunosuppression, patients were excluded. The sample here was CD4+ or CD8+ T cells sorted from blood, taken in a trial of the OX40 agonist ivuxolimab. The receptor was derived from an adult with an advanced solid tumor such as melanoma, head and neck, liver or kidney cancer. V usage is TRBV29-1 and J usage is TRBJ2-7; D might be TRBD1 or TRBD2, each matching 6 bases. CDR3 DNA sequence: TGCAGCGTTGAAGCGGGGGACACCTACGAGCAGTACTTC. Translated: CSVEAGDTYEQYF.